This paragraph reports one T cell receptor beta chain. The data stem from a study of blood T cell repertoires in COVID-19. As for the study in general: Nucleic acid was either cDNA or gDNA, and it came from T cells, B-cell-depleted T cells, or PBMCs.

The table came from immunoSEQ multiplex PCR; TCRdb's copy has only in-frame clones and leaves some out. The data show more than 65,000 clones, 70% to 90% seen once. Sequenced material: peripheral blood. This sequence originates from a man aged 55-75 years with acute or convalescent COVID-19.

The CDR3 DNA follows: TGCGCCAGCAGCCAGGGACAGATCTCGAACACCGGGGAGCTGTTTTTT. It is translated as CASSQGQISNTGELFF. The chain combines TRBV4-3 with TRBJ2-2, with TRBD1 identical over 7 bases. CDR3 length: 16 amino acids. V trimming: 3 bases; J trimming: 0 bases; junction bases outside the gene matches: 4. Germline-derived CDR1 and CDR2 are LGHNA and YSLEER.